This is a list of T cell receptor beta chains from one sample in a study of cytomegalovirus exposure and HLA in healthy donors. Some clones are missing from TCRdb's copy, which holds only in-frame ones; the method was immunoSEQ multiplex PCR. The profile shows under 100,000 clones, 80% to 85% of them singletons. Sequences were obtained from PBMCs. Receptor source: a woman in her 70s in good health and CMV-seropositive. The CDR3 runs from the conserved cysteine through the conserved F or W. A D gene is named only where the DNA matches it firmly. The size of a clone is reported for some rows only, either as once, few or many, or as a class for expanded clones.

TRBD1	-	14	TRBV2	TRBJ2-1	TGTGCCAGCAGAGCCGGGACAGGGTACAATGAGCAGTTCTTC	CASRAGTGYNEQFF
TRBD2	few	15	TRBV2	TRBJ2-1	TGTGCCAGCAGGGGACTAGCGGGAGGGAGCAATGAGCAGTTCTTC	CASRGLAGGSNEQFF
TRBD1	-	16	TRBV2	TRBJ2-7	TGTGCCAGCAGGGAAGCCTTGGACAGGGGGATGCTCGAGCAGTACTTC	CASREALDRGMLEQYF
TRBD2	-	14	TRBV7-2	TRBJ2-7	TGTGCCAGCAGCTTCGCGGGAGGGCCGTACGAGCAGTACTTC	CASSFAGGPYEQYF
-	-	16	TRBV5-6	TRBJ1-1	TGTGCCAGCAGCTCAGCGGGGATGGGGGCGAACACTGAAGCTTTCTTT	CASSSAGMGANTEAFF
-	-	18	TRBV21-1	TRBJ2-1	TGTGCCAGCAGCACCCGTGTCGTGCGGGAGGTACCCTACAATGAGCAGTTCTTC	CASSTRVVREVPYNEQFF
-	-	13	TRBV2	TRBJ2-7	TGTGCCAGCAGGGGACTTGACTCCTACGAGCAGTACTTC	CASRGLDSYEQYF
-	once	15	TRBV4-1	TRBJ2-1	TGCGCCAGCAGCCCCCGACTAGACTCCTACAATGAGCAGTTCTTC	CASSPRLDSYNEQFF
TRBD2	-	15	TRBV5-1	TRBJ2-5	TGCGCCAGCAGCCCATGGAGCGGGAGGAAAGAGACCCAGTACTTC	CASSPWSGRKETQYF
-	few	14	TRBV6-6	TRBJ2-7	TGTGCCAGCAGTACCGTGGCGGGGGCTTTCGAGCAGTACTTC	CASSTVAGAFEQYF
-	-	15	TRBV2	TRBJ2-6	TGTGCCAGCAGTGAAGCGTACTCTGGGGCCAACGTCCTGACTTTC	CASSEAYSGANVLTF
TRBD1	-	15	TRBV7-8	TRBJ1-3	TGTGCCAGCAGCTCCTTGACAGGGGTTCAGGACACCATATATTTT	CASSSLTGVQDTIYF
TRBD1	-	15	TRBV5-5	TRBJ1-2	TGTGCCAGCAGCCAACCGGACAGGCTGGACTATGGCTACACCTTC	CASSQPDRLDYGYTF
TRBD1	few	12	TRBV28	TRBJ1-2	TGTGTAACCGGGACAGGGGGGTATGGCTACACCTTC	CVTGTGGYGYTF
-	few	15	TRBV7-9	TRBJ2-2	TGTGCCAGCAGCTTAGCCAGGGGCGACGGCGGGGAGCTGTTTTTT	CASSLARGDGGELFF
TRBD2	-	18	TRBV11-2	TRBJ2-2	TGTGCCAGCAGTCTACTAGCGGGAGAGGTTCGTCGTACCGGGGAGCTGTTTTTT	CASSLLAGEVRRTGELFF
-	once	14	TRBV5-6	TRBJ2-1	TGTGCCAGCGGCCCCTTAAGCAGGTACAATGAGCAGTTCTTC	CASGPLSRYNEQFF
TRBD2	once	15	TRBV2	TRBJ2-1	TGTGCCAGCAGTGTTAGCGGGAGTTCGGCAGGTGAGCAGTTCTTC	CASSVSGSSAGEQFF
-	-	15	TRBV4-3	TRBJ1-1	TGCGCCAGCAGCCCCCAGACAGGCTTAGGGACTGAAGCTTTCTTT	CASSPQTGLGTEAFF
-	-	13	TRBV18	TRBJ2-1	TGTGCCAGCTCACCAGGACAGTGGGATGAGCAGTTCTTC	CASSPGQWDEQFF
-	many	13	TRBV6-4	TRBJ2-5	TGTGCCAGCAGCAGGGTCGCACAAGAGACCCAGTACTTC	CASSRVAQETQYF
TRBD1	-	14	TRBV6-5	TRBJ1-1	TGTGCCAGCAGATACAGGGGGCAGGGCACTGAAGCTTTCTTT	CASRYRGQGTEAFF
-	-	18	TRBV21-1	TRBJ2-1	TGTGCCAGCAGCATCAGTAATCAGCGGGATCTTACTTACAATGAGCAGTTCTTC	CASSISNQRDLTYNEQFF
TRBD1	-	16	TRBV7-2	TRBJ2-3	TGTGCCAGCAGCCCATTATCAGGGGGCCGCGCAGATACGCAGTATTTT	CASSPLSGGRADTQYF
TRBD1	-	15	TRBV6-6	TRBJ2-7	TGTGCCAGCAGTCGGGACAGGGTAGGCTCCTACGAGCAGTACTTC	CASSRDRVGSYEQYF
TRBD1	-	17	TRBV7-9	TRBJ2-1	TGTGCCAGCAGCTTACTCAGGGGGCGATCTACCTACAATGAGCAGTTCTTC	CASSLLRGRSTYNEQFF
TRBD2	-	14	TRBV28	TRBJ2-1	TGTGCCAGTCGTATGCGGGAGTACTACAATGAGCAGTTCTTC	CASRMREYYNEQFF
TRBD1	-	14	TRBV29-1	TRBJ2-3	TGCAGCGTTGAGCAGGGGGCCCTCCCAGATACGCAGTATTTT	CSVEQGALPDTQYF
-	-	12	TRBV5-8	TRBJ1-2	TGTGCCAGCAGCAACTTCTCTTCAGGCTACACCTTC	CASSNFSSGYTF
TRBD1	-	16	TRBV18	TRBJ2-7	TGTGCCAGCTCACCACCGTCGACAGGGCGCTCCTACGAGCAGTACTTC	CASSPPSTGRSYEQYF
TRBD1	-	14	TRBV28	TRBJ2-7	TGTGCCAGCAGGAAACAGGGGCCCCCCTACGAGCAGTACTTC	CASRKQGPPYEQYF
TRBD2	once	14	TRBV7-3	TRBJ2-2	TGTGCCAGTACGGGACTAGCGAACACCGGGGAGCTGTTTTTT	CASTGLANTGELFF
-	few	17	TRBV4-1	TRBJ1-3	TGCGCCAGCAGCCAAGATCTAGGCAGACTATCTGGAAACACCATATATTTT	CASSQDLGRLSGNTIYF
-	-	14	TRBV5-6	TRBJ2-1	TGTGCCAGCAACCTTGATGACTCTAGGAATGAGCAGTTCTTC	CASNLDDSRNEQFF
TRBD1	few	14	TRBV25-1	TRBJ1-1	TGTGCCAGCAGTGAAGGGGACAGGAAGGGGGAAGCTTTCTTT	CASSEGDRKGEAFF
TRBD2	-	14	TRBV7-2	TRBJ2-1	TGTGCCAGCAGCCTAGCGGGCAGCTACAATGAGCAGTTCTTC	CASSLAGSYNEQFF
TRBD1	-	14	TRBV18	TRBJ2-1	TGTGCCAGCTCACGGGACAGGGATATAGGTGAGCAGTTCTTC	CASSRDRDIGEQFF
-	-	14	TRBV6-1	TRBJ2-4	TGTGCCAGCAGTGAAGCGCGTGTACAAAACATTCAGTACTTC	CASSEARVQNIQYF
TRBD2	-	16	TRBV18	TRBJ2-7	TGTGCCAGCTCACCAGTTTCTAGCGGGATAGCCTACGAGCAGTACTTC	CASSPVSSGIAYEQYF
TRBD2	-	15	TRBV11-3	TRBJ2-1	TGTGCCAGCAGCCCGGAGGAGCGGGGGGGGAATGAGCAGTTCTTC	CASSPEERGGNEQFF
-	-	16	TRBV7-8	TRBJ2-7	TGTGCCAGCAGCGGCTCGGGACACACGAACTTCTACGAGCAGTACTTC	CASSGSGHTNFYEQYF
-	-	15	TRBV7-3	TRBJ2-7	TGTGCCAGCAGCCCTACTAGCTCATCAACCTACGAGCAGTACTTC	CASSPTSSSTYEQYF
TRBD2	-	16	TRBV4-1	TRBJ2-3	TGCGCCAGCAGACAAACGGGGCTAGCGGGCACAGATGCGCAGTATTTT	CASRQTGLAGTDAQYF
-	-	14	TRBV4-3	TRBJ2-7	TGCGCCAGCAGCCAAGGAGGCGGGATCGACGAGCAGTACTTC	CASSQGGGIDEQYF
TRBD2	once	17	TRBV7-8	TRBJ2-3	TGTGCCAGCAGCCCTCGGCCTGATCGGGAGGTACCTGATACGCAGTATTTT	CASSPRPDREVPDTQYF
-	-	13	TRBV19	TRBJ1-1	TGTGCCAGTAGTATACGGTACGACACTGAAGCTTTCTTT	CASSIRYDTEAFF
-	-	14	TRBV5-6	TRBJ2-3	TGTGCCAGCAGCTCGTACAGAGCCACAGATACGCAGTATTTT	CASSSYRATDTQYF
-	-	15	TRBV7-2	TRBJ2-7	TGTGCCAGCAGCCCCCAGGGACATTCAGCTTACGAGCAGTACTTC	CASSPQGHSAYEQYF
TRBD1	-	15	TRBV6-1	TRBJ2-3	TGTGCCAGCAGCCCCGGGACAGGTGGGAGAGATACGCAGTATTTT	CASSPGTGGRDTQYF
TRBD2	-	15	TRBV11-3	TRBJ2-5	TGTGCCAGCAGCTTATTTACTAGCGGGATGGAGACCCAGTACTTC	CASSLFTSGMETQYF
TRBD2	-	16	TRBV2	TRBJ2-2	TGTGCCAGCCCGCGGGCTAGCGGACGGGGCACCGGGGAGCTGTTTTTT	CASPRASGRGTGELFF
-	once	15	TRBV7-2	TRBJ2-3	TGTGCCAGCAGCTCAGGCGCGGGGTACACAGATACGCAGTATTTT	CASSSGAGYTDTQYF
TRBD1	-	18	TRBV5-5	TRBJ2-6	TGTGCCAGCAGCTCTTCCCGGGACAGGGGGCTTGGGGCCAACGTCCTGACTTTC	CASSSSRDRGLGANVLTF